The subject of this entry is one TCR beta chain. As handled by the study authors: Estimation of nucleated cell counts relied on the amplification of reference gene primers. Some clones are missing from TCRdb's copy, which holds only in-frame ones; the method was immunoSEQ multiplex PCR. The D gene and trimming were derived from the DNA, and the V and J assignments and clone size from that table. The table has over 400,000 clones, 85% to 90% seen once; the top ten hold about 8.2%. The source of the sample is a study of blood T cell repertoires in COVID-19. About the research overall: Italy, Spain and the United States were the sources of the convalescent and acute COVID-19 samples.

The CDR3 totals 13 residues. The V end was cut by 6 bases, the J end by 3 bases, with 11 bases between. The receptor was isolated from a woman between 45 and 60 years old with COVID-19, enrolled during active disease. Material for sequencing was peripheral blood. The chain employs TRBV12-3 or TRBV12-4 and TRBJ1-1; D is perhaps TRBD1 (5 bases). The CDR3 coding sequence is TGTGCCAGCAGGCACGGAGGGGACACTGAAGCTTTCTTT. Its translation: CASRHGGDTEAFF.